This T cell receptor (beta chain) was sequenced during a study of regulatory T cells in long-lasting Graves disease. Trimming pared 4 bases from V and 4 bases from J, leaving 23 bases between. The CDR3 has 18 amino acids. Germline V gene lookup returns CDR1 DFQATT and CDR2 SNEGSKA (reference sequence). Time point reported: newly diagnosed GD, antithyroid drugs for less than 3 months. After RNA was extracted from PBMCs, the TCR library was made from it. Arm-PCR of CDR3 regions and iRepertoire HTBI primers were used to build TCR beta libraries. TCRdb re-called the multiplex PCR reads with MiXCR, one entry per CDR3 protein. The sample contains 440,000 or so distinct CDR3 sequences, about a sixth of which appear only once. This clonotype was seen a handful of times. These data also featured in a second study, about T cells in Graves' hyperthyroidism and ophthalmopathy.

Sequencing used peripheral blood mononuclear cells (PBMCs), obtained at new diagnosis, from a patient treated with antithyroid drugs. This chain uses TRBV20-1 with TRBJ2-6, with D tentatively TRBD2 (6 bases). This TCR came from a woman in her thirties with Graves disease. This CDR3 is CSAIEAAGRSLGANVLTF. In nucleotides, the CDR3 is TGCAGTGCTATAGAGGCGGCAGGGAGGTCTCTGGGGGCCAACGTCCTGACTTTC.